This T cell receptor beta chain was documented in a study of early T cells in non-severe SARS-CoV-2 infection. This clonotype has more than one count but fewer than ten. Trimming shortened V by 1 base and J by 4 bases, and 14 bases separated the two germline ends. This CDR3 is 15 amino acids long. The germline CDR1 and CDR2 sequences are LGHDT and YNNKEL (reference sequence). TCRdb processed the 5' RACE reads anew with MiXCR; each CDR3 protein has one entry. The profile shows tens of thousands of distinct CDR3 sequences, 9.5% to 15% of them singletons. Sequencing was done on a sample of whole blood. The J gene is TRBJ2-7, the V gene TRBV3-1; possible D gene TRBD2, 6 bases. The source of this sequence is an adult who was a healthcare worker with PCR-confirmed SARS-CoV-2 infection or an uninfected control (not recorded which). The CDR3 DNA sequence: TGTGCCAGCAGCCAAGTCGCGGGAAGGAGGTACGAGCAGTACTTC. This gives the protein CASSQVAGRRYEQYF.